Described below is a single T cell receptor (beta chain) sequence and its context. The antigen remains undetermined. The hyperthyroidism patients had all been newly diagnosed, and their disease duration was under 2 months. Their ages ranged from 18 to 65 years. Lactation, pregnancy, other autoimmune disease or uncontrolled infection excluded patients. The sample belongs to a study of T cells in Graves' hyperthyroidism and ophthalmopathy. Study information: Blood from the periphery was taken at initial diagnosis, before any treatment.

RNA transcripts yielded amplified TCR beta CDR3 regions. HTBI primers drove first-round RT-PCR of the TCR CDR3. TCRdb independently ran MiXCR on the multiplex PCR reads; one entry per CDR3 protein. The sample shows roughly 840,000 distinct CDR3 sequences, over 35% of them seen only once. Study conclusions and caveats: Blood also contained most expanded thyroid clonotypes above 0.001.

CDR3 length equals 13 residues. V was shortened by 1 base and J by 11 bases, with 12 bases between the two germline ends. Germline V gene lookup returns CDR1 LNHNV and CDR2 YYDKDF (reference sequence). The V gene is TRBV15, the J gene TRBJ1-5; D ambiguous. The specimen was blood. This TCR derives from a man aged 18 to 29 with Graves' hyperthyroidism. The CDR3 nucleotides are TGTGCCACCAGCAGAGGACTAGACGAGACCCAGCATTTT. This sequence encodes CATSRGLDETQHF. The full variable domain, rest sourced from reference TRBV15 and TRBJ1-5, is DAMVIQNPRYQVTQFGKPVTLSCSQTLNHNVMYWYQQKSSQAPKLLFHYYDKDFNNEADTPDNFQSRRPNTSFCFLDIRSPGLGDTAMYLCATSRGLDETQHFGDGTRLSIL.